Ten or more counts support the clone carrying this TCR beta chain. What it recognizes is unknown. The entry originates in a study of regulatory T cells in long-lasting Graves disease. Overall study findings and caveats: Persistent Graves' cases showed lower TCR diversity than newly diagnosed cases. Preferential use of TRBV28, TRBJ1-2 and TRBJ2-5 was seen in persistent disease.

Building of the TCR beta libraries involved iRepertoire HTBI primers and Arm-PCR of CDR3 regions. Source study methods: Analysis of the samples identified under 80 TRBV and 14 TRBJ segments. A single record per CDR3 protein comes from TCRdb applying MiXCR to the multiplex PCR reads. These V and J calls are TCRdb output, not the study's own analysis. The data contain about 470,000 distinct CDR3 sequences, 20% to 25% of them singletons. V was shortened by 3 bases and J by 8 bases, with 7 bases between the two germline ends. The CDR3 covers 11 residues. Time point denoted: persistent/refractory GD, antithyroid drugs over 5 years with positive TRAb. From PBMCs, RNA was extracted and then used to make the TCR library. The diagnosis of Graves' disease used American Thyroid Association guidelines.

The sequencing used peripheral blood mononuclear cells (PBMCs), collected when the disease was refractory, from a patient treated with antithyroid drugs. The receptor was isolated from a female donor with Graves disease. The rearrangement links TRBV12-3 or TRBV12-4 to TRBJ1-1; D is unclear. CDR3 coding DNA: TGTGCCAGCAGTTTGTCTGGGGAAGCTTTCTTT. Translating gives CASSLSGEAFF.